The text below deals with one T cell receptor beta chain. Antigen unknown. These data originate in a study of T cell responses to AZD1222 COVID-19 vaccine. Assay: immunoSEQ multiplex PCR; the TCRdb copy retains only in-frame clones and omits some. The repertoire holds about 74,000 clones, with roughly 90% as singletons. The CDR3 loop spans 14 amino acids. Germline assignment: CDR1 SGHRS and CDR2 YFSETQ. The V segment lost 1 base and the J segment 7 bases; nucleotides outside the gene matches: 6. Study-level points and caveats: Females made up more of the donors, who were largely white British, and clonal diversity may have come out too low.

This rearrangement joins TRBV5-1 to TRBJ2-5; 8 nucleotides agree with TRBD1. The specimen comprised peripheral blood, sampled 28 days after the second AZD1222 dose. The sequence came from an adult who received the AZD1222 COVID-19 vaccine. Here the CDR3 reads CASSLSTGGGTQYF. In nucleotides, the CDR3 is TGCGCCAGCAGCTTGAGCACAGGGGGTGGGACCCAGTACTTC.